A single T cell receptor (beta chain) is shown here with its context. What it recognizes is unknown. The source of the sample is a study of T cells in localized non-small cell lung cancer. Study-level points and caveats: Adjacent lung was found to contain a median roughly 60 of the top 100 tumor clones. The highest T cell clonality was in uninvolved adjacent lung, above tumor. Heterogeneity within the tumor remains possible, as just one region underwent sequencing.

Trimming at V came to 2 bases and at J to 7 bases, leaving 2 bases not matched to a gene. In germline, CDR1 is SGHNT, CDR2 YENEEA. CDR3 length: 13 amino acids. Only in-frame clones appear in the TCRdb table, and some are missing; sequencing was by immunoSEQ multiplex PCR. This sample carries around 41,000 clones, almost 90% of them seen once, and the ten largest clones take 2.6%. The V call is TRBV11-3, the J call TRBJ2-1; 7 nucleotides align to TRBD1. The sequences come from peripheral blood, collected before any cancer treatment. The TCR sequence derives from a female donor of 60 years or more with stage I squamous cell lung carcinoma. CDR3 loop: CASSLKTGNEQFF. The DNA for the CDR3 is TGTGCCAGCAGCTTAAAGACAGGGAATGAGCAGTTCTTC. The full variable domain, with the rest looked up from reference TRBV11-3 and TRBJ2-1, is EAGVVQSPRYKIIEKKQPVAFWCNPISGHNTLYWYLQNLGQGPELLIRYENEEAVDDSQLPKDRFSAERLKGVDSTLKIQPAELGDSAVYLCASSLKTGNEQFFGPGTRLTVL.